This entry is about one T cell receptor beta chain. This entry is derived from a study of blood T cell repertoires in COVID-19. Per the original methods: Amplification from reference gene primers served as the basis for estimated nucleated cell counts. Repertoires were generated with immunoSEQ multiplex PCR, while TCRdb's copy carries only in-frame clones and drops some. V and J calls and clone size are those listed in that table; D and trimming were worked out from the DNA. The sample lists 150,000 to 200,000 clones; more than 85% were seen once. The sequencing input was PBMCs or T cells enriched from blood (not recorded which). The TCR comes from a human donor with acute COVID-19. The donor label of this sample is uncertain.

The CDR3, as DNA: TGTGCCAGCAGTTACAACGGGGTTAGGGCGGCCGGGGAGCTGTTTTTT. It translates to CASSYNGVRAAGELFF. The chain links TRBV6-2 or TRBV6-3 to TRBJ2-2; weak D call: TRBD2 (5 bases). This CDR3 is built from 16 residues. Germline V gene lookup returns CDR1 MNHEY and CDR2 SVGEGT. Trimming stripped 2 bases from V and 6 bases from J, with 16 bases between.